These T cell receptor beta chains were read from a single sample in a study of T cells in Graves' hyperthyroidism and ophthalmopathy. TCRdb reanalysed the multiplex PCR reads using MiXCR and keeps one entry per CDR3 protein. The profile shows fewer than 650,000 distinct CDR3 sequences, 46% of them singletons. Sequences were obtained from peripheral blood or thyroid tissue (not recorded which). The receptors were gathered from an adult woman with Graves' disease, either hyperthyroidism or ophthalmopathy (not recorded which). Both conserved end residues are part of each CDR3. D genes are given only for firm matches. The size of a clone is reported for some rows only, either as once, few or many, or as a class for expanded clones.

clone size | J gene | V gene | D gene | CDR3 DNA | CDR3 protein
. | TRBJ2-7 | TRBV7-3 | . | TGTGCCAGTGTTCACCGAGGACAGTCCCCCCCAGGCTACGAGCAGTACTTC | CASVHRGQSPPGYEQYF
many | TRBJ2-2 | TRBV20-1 | TRBD2 | TGCAGTGCGGGGACTAGCGGGAGATCCGGGGAGCTGTTTTTT | CSAGTSGRSGELFF
. | TRBJ2-7 | TRBV2 | TRBD1 | TGTGCCAGCAGTGGGGGACAGAAATACGAGCAGTACTTC | CASSGGQKYEQYF
. | TRBJ2-3 | TRBV7-3 | TRBD1 | TGTGCCAGCAGCGATCGAGGGGGCATACGCACAGATACGCAGTATTTT | CASSDRGGIRTDTQYF
. | TRBJ2-2 | TRBV6-6 | . | TGTGCCAGCAGATTAGGACAGACGAACACCGGGGAGCTGTTTTTT | CASRLGQTNTGELFF
. | TRBJ2-1 | TRBV19 | TRBD2 | TGTGCCAGTAGTATACTAGCGGGAGACTACAATGAGCAGTTCTTC | CASSILAGDYNEQFF
once | TRBJ1-4 | TRBV10-3 | . | TGTGCCATCATGGGGGGAGGGGCAAGTGAAAAACTGTTTTTT | CAIMGGGASEKLFF
. | TRBJ1-5 | TRBV7-8 | . | TGTGCCAGCAGCCACCCCCAGCATTTT | CASSHPQHF
. | TRBJ1-5 | TRBV2 | . | TGTGCCAGCAGACTTGGGACCGCAGGTCTACAGCCCCAGCATTTT | CASRLGTAGLQPQHF
. | TRBJ2-5 | TRBV4-1 | . | TGCGCCAGCAGCCAAGATTGGGGCGGCTCCCCAAAGACCCAGTACTTC | CASSQDWGGSPKTQYF
. | TRBJ2-7 | TRBV29-1 | . | TGCAGCGCCGGGACTCAGAGCTCCTACGAGCAGTACTTC | CSAGTQSSYEQYF
many | TRBJ2-7 | TRBV7-9 | TRBD1 | TGTGCCAGCAGCCCAGGGGGCAGAGACGAGCAGTACTTC | CASSPGGRDEQYF
once | TRBJ2-5 | TRBV5-1 | . | TGCGCCAGCAGCTTGAAGGGGTCCGAGACCCAGTACTTC | CASSLKGSETQYF
once | TRBJ2-7 | TRBV28 | . | TGTGCCAGCAGTTCCGCCCCAAGGGGGTCCTACGAGCAGTACTTC | CASSSAPRGSYEQYF
few | TRBJ2-6 | TRBV24-1 | . | TGTGCCACCATGCCCAGCTCTGGGGCCAACGTCCTGACTTTC | CATMPSSGANVLTF
. | TRBJ2-5 | TRBV9 | TRBD1 | TGTGCCAGCAGCGCGGGACAGGTTGTAGAGACCCAGTACTTC | CASSAGQVVETQYF
. | TRBJ1-2 | TRBV12-3/TRBV12-4 | . | TGTGCCAGCAGAGGCGACGGACTCTATGGCTACACCTTC | CASRGDGLYGYTF
many | TRBJ1-2 | TRBV19 | . | TGTGCCAGTAGTCTTCCGGCTCGCGCTAACTATGGCTACACCTTC | CASSLPARANYGYTF
. | TRBJ2-5 | TRBV5-2 | . | TGTGCCACTAAGGGAGGGCCGGGGCAAGAGACCCAGTACTTC | CATKGGPGQETQYF
. | TRBJ1-5 | TRBV15 | . | TGTGCCGCCAGCAGAGAGCGGTTTTACCAGCCCCAGCATTTT | CAASRERFYQPQHF
. | TRBJ1-1 | TRBV7-6 | . | TGTGCCAGCAGCAGAGGGGTTGGCGCTTTCTTT | CASSRGVGAFF